Listed below are T cell receptor beta chains from one sample, sequenced in a study of CD8 T cells in Susac syndrome. TCRdb reprocessed the immunoSEQ multiplex PCR reads with MiXCR, giving one entry per CDR3 protein. This table has about 400,000 distinct CDR3 sequences, about 85% appearing once. Sequencing input: CD8+ T cells from PBMCs. These receptors all stem from a human donor with multiple sclerosis. The CDR3 runs from the conserved cysteine through the conserved F or W. The order of the fields is clone size, CDR3 length, D gene, J gene, V gene, CDR3 protein, CDR3 DNA. A D gene is named only where the DNA matches it firmly. Part of the rows lack a size; the others show once, few, many or a class for expanded clones.

-,12,TRBD1,TRBJ1-2,TRBV30,CASPQGDYGYTF,TGTGCCTCCCCACAGGGGGACTATGGCTACACCTTC
-,14,TRBD2,TRBJ2-1,TRBV25-1,CASSRAGEVDEQFF,TGTGCCAGCAGTAGGGCGGGAGAGGTCGACGAGCAGTTCTTC
-,16,-,TRBJ1-4,TRBV5-6,CASSLGSGRRDEKLFF,TGTGCCAGCAGCTTGGGGTCAGGGCGTAGGGATGAAAAACTGTTTTTT
-,14,TRBD1,TRBJ1-1,TRBV12-3/TRBV12-4,CASRSGGGGTEAFF,TGTGCCAGCAGATCAGGGGGGGGCGGCACTGAAGCTTTCTTT
-,15,TRBD1,TRBJ2-7,TRBV7-2,CASSLTPGGSYEQYF,TGTGCCAGCAGCTTAACACCAGGGGGCTCCTACGAGCAGTACTTC
once,14,TRBD1,TRBJ1-1,TRBV7-9,CASSVDRKNTEAFF,TGTGCCAGCAGCGTGGACAGGAAGAACACTGAAGCTTTCTTT
once,15,TRBD1,TRBJ2-7,TRBV29-1,CSVEDPEQGDYEQYF,TGCAGCGTTGAGGACCCCGAGCAGGGGGACTACGAGCAGTACTTC
-,13,-,TRBJ1-5,TRBV7-9,CASTHSGEQPQHF,TGTGCCAGCACCCACTCGGGAGAGCAGCCCCAGCATTTT
once,18,-,TRBJ1-1,TRBV5-1,CASSFFSWQGTPGGEAFF,TGCGCCAGCAGCTTTTTTTCATGGCAGGGGACTCCTGGAGGTGAAGCTTTCTTT
-,15,-,TRBJ2-1,TRBV20-1,CSARSKASSYNEQFF,TGCAGTGCTAGAAGTAAAGCCAGCTCCTACAATGAGCAGTTCTTC
once,13,-,TRBJ1-1,TRBV5-1,CASSLKGSTEAFF,TGCGCCAGCAGCTTGAAGGGGTCCACTGAAGCTTTCTTT
few,17,-,TRBJ2-3,TRBV11-2,CASSPRGRGGETDTQYF,TGTGCCAGCAGCCCCCGAGGGAGGGGGGGAGAGACAGATACGCAGTATTTT
-,15,TRBD1,TRBJ2-3,TRBV9,CASSPGTGFTDTQYF,TGTGCCAGCAGCCCCGGGACAGGGTTTACAGATACGCAGTATTTT
-,14,-,TRBJ2-7,TRBV12-3/TRBV12-4,CASSPQGGAYEQYF,TGTGCCAGCAGTCCCCAGGGGGGGGCCTACGAGCAGTACTTC
-,15,-,TRBJ2-7,TRBV9,CASSPLDSGPFEQYF,TGTGCCAGCTCCCCCCTCGATAGCGGCCCATTCGAGCAGTACTTC
-,15,TRBD1,TRBJ2-5,TRBV27,CASSSGTGWRETQYF,TGTGCCAGCAGTTCAGGGACAGGGTGGCGGGAGACCCAGTACTTC
-,14,-,TRBJ2-1,TRBV10-3,CAISGEPENNEQFF,TGTGCCATCAGTGGTGAACCAGAAAACAATGAGCAGTTCTTC
-,17,TRBD1,TRBJ1-2,TRBV24-1,CATSGSLRGDRLYGYTF,TGTGCCACCAGTGGCTCCTTAAGAGGGGACAGACTCTATGGCTACACCTTC
-,13,-,TRBJ2-7,TRBV30,CAFRDSTSYEQYF,TGTGCCTTCCGGGATTCTACCTCCTACGAGCAGTACTTC
-,14,-,TRBJ2-3,TRBV27,CASQIAASTDTQYF,TGTGCCAGCCAAATAGCGGCTAGCACAGATACGCAGTATTTT
-,11,-,TRBJ2-1,TRBV7-9,CASSYRPGQFF,TGTGCCAGCAGCTACCGACCCGGGCAGTTCTTC
-,14,TRBD1,TRBJ2-7,TRBV11-2,CASSWAGGSYEQYF,TGTGCCAGCAGCTGGGCAGGGGGCTCCTACGAGCAGTACTTC
-,17,-,TRBJ2-6,TRBV29-1,CSVEDRRHPSGANVLTF,TGCAGCGTTGAAGATCGTAGACACCCCTCTGGGGCCAACGTCCTGACTTTC
-,12,-,TRBJ2-1,TRBV11-2,CASSTTAGEQFF,TGTGCCAGCAGTACGACCGCGGGTGAGCAGTTCTTC
-,13,-,TRBJ2-7,TRBV6-1,CASSEGRNYEQYF,TGTGCCAGCAGTGAAGGAAGGAACTACGAGCAGTACTTC
many,11,-,TRBJ1-1,TRBV6-1,CASSTNTEAFF,TGTGCCAGCAGTACGAACACTGAAGCTTTCTTT
-,13,TRBD1,TRBJ2-5,TRBV6-5,CASSTGQGETQYF,TGTGCCAGCAGTACGGGACAGGGTGAGACCCAGTACTTC
-,17,-,TRBJ2-3,TRBV21-1,CAGQVQQSGGVTDTQYF,TGTGCCGGGCAGGTCCAGCAAAGTGGGGGGGTCACAGATACGCAGTATTTT
-,14,TRBD1,TRBJ1-1,TRBV2,CAAGGTADNTEAFF,TGTGCCGCAGGGGGGACGGCAGACAACACTGAAGCTTTCTTT
-,13,TRBD2,TRBJ2-7,TRBV11-2,CASSHGTSYEQYF,TGTGCCAGCAGCCATGGGACTAGCTACGAGCAGTACTTC
-,15,-,TRBJ2-7,TRBV4-1,CASSQVAGQLLEQYF,TGCGCCAGCAGCCAAGTAGCCGGGCAGCTTTTAGAGCAGTACTTC
-,12,TRBD2,TRBJ2-5,TRBV2,CASSGREETQYF,TGTGCCAGCAGCGGGAGGGAAGAGACCCAGTACTTC
-,15,TRBD1,TRBJ2-2,TRBV29-1,CSVEARDRVAGELFF,TGCAGCGTTGAAGCCAGGGACAGGGTGGCCGGGGAGCTGTTTTTT
few,14,TRBD2,TRBJ2-1,TRBV6-5,CASNEAGGSNEQFF,TGTGCCAGCAACGAAGCGGGAGGCTCTAATGAGCAGTTCTTC
-,16,-,TRBJ2-1,TRBV6-1,CASSEAQTYLYNEQFF,TGTGCCAGCAGTGAAGCTCAGACATACCTATACAATGAGCAGTTCTTC
-,15,-,TRBJ2-7,TRBV5-6,CASSLPGTKGGEQYF,TGTGCCAGCAGCTTGCCCGGGACGAAAGGAGGCGAGCAGTACTTC
-,15,-,TRBJ2-7,TRBV11-2,CASSLVVQQRNEQYF,TGTGCCAGCAGCTTAGTGGTACAGCAACGGAACGAGCAGTACTTC
few,15,TRBD1,TRBJ2-1,TRBV29-1,CSVEDNRGRVGEQFF,TGCAGCGTTGAAGATAACAGGGGGCGGGTGGGTGAGCAGTTCTTC
-,16,-,TRBJ2-3,TRBV5-1,CASSPHRDSGTDTQYF,TGCGCCAGCAGCCCCCACAGGGATTCGGGCACAGATACGCAGTATTTT
-,15,TRBD2,TRBJ2-7,TRBV7-9,CASSSSGGDPYEQYF,TGTGCCAGCAGCTCTAGCGGGGGGGACCCCTACGAGCAGTACTTC
-,15,-,TRBJ1-1,TRBV10-3,CAISELEVGGTEAFF,TGTGCCATCAGTGAGTTGGAGGTAGGCGGCACTGAAGCTTTCTTT
once,14,-,TRBJ2-7,TRBV6-5,CASSYSSRTYEQYF,TGTGCCAGCAGTTACTCTTCCCGAACCTACGAGCAGTACTTC
-,13,-,TRBJ2-3,TRBV27,CASSLFGGDTQYF,TGTGCCAGCAGTTTATTTGGCGGAGATACGCAGTATTTT
once,14,TRBD1,TRBJ2-2,TRBV6-6,CASSIGTGGWELFF,TGTGCCAGCAGCATCGGGACAGGGGGCTGGGAGCTGTTTTTT
-,14,TRBD1,TRBJ1-4,TRBV6-5,CASSGTAANEKLFF,TGTGCCAGCAGTGGGACAGCCGCTAATGAAAAACTGTTTTTT
-,14,TRBD1,TRBJ1-1,TRBV4-1,CASSQGQGATEAFF,TGTGCCAGCAGCCAAGGTCAGGGGGCGACTGAAGCTTTCTTT
few,15,-,TRBJ2-3,TRBV9,CASSVEGTVTDTQYF,TGTGCCAGCAGTGTGGAGGGGACAGTGACAGATACGCAGTATTTT
-,15,TRBD1,TRBJ1-2,TRBV28,CASSFSPGGSGGYTF,TGTGCCAGCAGTTTCTCGCCAGGGGGCTCGGGTGGCTACACCTTC
-,15,-,TRBJ2-5,TRBV7-9,CASSFSGTRPETQYF,TGTGCCAGCAGCTTCTCCGGGACGCGCCCGGAGACCCAGTACTTC
-,17,TRBD2,TRBJ2-1,TRBV19,CASSVRLAGGLHNEQFF,TGTGCCAGTAGCGTACGTCTAGCGGGGGGCCTTCACAATGAGCAGTTCTTC
-,15,-,TRBJ1-1,TRBV12-3/TRBV12-4,CASSLSTEENTEAFF,TGTGCCAGCAGTTTGAGTACCGAAGAGAACACTGAAGCTTTCTTT
-,15,-,TRBJ2-7,TRBV2,CASSEALGVYYEQYF,TGTGCCAGCAGTGAAGCGCTAGGGGTCTACTACGAGCAGTACTTC
-,13,TRBD1,TRBJ2-7,TRBV20-1,CSAGNRGQYEQYF,TGCAGTGCTGGCAACAGGGGGCAGTACGAGCAGTACTTC
-,13,-,TRBJ2-7,TRBV4-1,CASSQWVRDEQYF,TGCGCCAGCAGCCAATGGGTCAGGGACGAGCAGTACTTC
-,13,-,TRBJ2-7,TRBV9,CASSVFPSYEQYF,TGTGCCAGCAGCGTATTCCCCAGTTACGAGCAGTACTTC
few,14,TRBD2,TRBJ2-7,TRBV19,CASRSSGGSYEQYF,TGTGCCAGTCGAAGTAGCGGGGGGTCCTACGAGCAGTACTTC
-,14,TRBD1,TRBJ1-1,TRBV29-1,CSVEGTGVGTEAFF,TGCAGCGTTGAAGGGACAGGGGTTGGCACTGAAGCTTTCTTT
-,14,TRBD2,TRBJ2-7,TRBV20-1,CSARTSGIAYEQYF,TGCAGTGCTAGGACTAGCGGGATAGCCTACGAGCAGTACTTC
-,15,TRBD1,TRBJ2-1,TRBV5-1,CASSEGTGRFSEQFF,TGCGCCAGCAGCGAGGGGACAGGGCGTTTTTCCGAGCAGTTCTTC